This record looks at one T cell receptor (beta chain) sequence and its context. Its target is unknown. V gave up 5 bases and J gave up 7 bases, with 14 bases separating them. This CDR3 region has 13 residues. CDR1 and CDR2 from the germline V gene are WNHNN and SYGVQD (reference sequence). Clones were read by immunoSEQ multiplex PCR, and TCRdb kept only the in-frame ones, dropping some. The table shows some 150,000 clones, with about 88% occurring only once. The source of the sample is a study of radiation and T cells in renal cell carcinoma. Study results and limitations: Top tumor clonotypes rose in blood 2 weeks post-radiation, then contracted.

Time point specified: blood 4 weeks post-SBRT, at nephrectomy. The treatment here: 15 Gy SBRT to primary tumor, nephrectomy 4 weeks later. Nephrectomy followed 15 Gy stereotactic body radiation by 4 weeks. After SBRT, blood was collected at 2 and 4 weeks, plus baseline. This receptor was obtained from a woman in her forties or fifties with renal cell carcinoma. Here the sequenced sample was blood, taken from a patient whose treatment included radiotherapy and nephrectomy. The chain is built from TRBV10-1 and TRBJ1-1; unclear D gene. CDR3: CASSKTSLGEAFF. For the CDR3, the DNA is TGCGCCAGCAGTAAGACATCCCTCGGTGAAGCTTTCTTT.